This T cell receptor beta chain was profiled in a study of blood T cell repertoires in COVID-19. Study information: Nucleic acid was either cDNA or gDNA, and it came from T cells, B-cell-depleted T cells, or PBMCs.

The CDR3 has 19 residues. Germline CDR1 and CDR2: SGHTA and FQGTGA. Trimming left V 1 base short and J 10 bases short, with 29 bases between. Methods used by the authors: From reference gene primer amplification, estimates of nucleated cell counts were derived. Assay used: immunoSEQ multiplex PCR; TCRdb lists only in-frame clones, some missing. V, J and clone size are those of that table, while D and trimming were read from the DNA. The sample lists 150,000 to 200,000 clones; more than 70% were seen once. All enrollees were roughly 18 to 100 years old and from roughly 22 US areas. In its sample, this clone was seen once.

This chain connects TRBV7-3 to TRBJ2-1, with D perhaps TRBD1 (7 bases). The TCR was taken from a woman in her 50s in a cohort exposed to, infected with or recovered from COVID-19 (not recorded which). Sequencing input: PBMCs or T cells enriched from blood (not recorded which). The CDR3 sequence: CASSLSPQGPLAGGWEQFF. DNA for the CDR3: TGTGCCAGCAGCTTAAGCCCACAGGGACCACTAGCAGGGGGGTGGGAGCAGTTCTTC.